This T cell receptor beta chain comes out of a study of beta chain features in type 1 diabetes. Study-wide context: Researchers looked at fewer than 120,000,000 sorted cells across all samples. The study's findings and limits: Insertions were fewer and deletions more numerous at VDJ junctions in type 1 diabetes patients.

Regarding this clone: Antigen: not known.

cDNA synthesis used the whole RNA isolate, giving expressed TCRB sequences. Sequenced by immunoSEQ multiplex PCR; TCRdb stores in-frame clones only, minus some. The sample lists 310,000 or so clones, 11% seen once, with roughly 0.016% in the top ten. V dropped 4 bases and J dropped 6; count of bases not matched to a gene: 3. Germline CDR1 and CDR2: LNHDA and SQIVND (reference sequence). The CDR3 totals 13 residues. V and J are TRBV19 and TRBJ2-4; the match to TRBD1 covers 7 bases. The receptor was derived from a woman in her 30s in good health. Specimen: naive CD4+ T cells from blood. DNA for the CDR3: TGTGCCAGTAGTACTGCAGGGGGAAACATTCAGTACTTC. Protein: CASSTAGGNIQYF.